This T cell receptor (beta chain) derives from a study of cytomegalovirus exposure and HLA in healthy donors (TCRdb year 2017). Regarding the study in general: A later analysis indicated that the 90 to 150 validation repertoires were generated on the platform also employed for the 700 or so repertoires of the first cohort. To predict cytomegalovirus infection status, the study combined high-throughput TCR immunosequencing, statistical association of individual TCRs with disease status, and machine learning. The study aimed to test whether signatures of past pathogen exposure could be identified by cataloging public T cell receptors. Along with the approximately 650-subject first cohort, a separate validation cohort of roughly 110 different subjects was used. What the work shows at the level of the full study, not this receptor alone: All 110 or so repertoires were used to score co-occurrence in the validation cohort in a later analysis, because that analysis had no HLA typing for the cohort. In the study, 150 to 200 TCR beta chains were listed as associated with cytomegalovirus. In vitro tests confirmed that a few of the cytomegalovirus-associated TCR beta chains recognize cytomegalovirus antigens. While some public TCRs were present in many individuals, most TCR sequences turned up only very rarely across donors. According to the authors, the approach could potentially be generalized to other disease states and immunological phenotypes. Cytomegalovirus status was reported to be diagnosed by the classifier with high specificity and sensitivity in both the original and validation cohorts. A later analysis found that TCRs clustered in the first cohort also tended to co-occur in the roughly 120 validation repertoires, with just under 95% of cluster scores above 0.

In regard to this clone: What antigen it recognizes has not been identified. Base qualities are not recorded, but no much larger clone differs from it by a single base.

Donors formed part of the validation cohort, which comprised 95 to 150 subjects and was distinct from the first cohort of under 850 subjects. The library was prepared using the immunoSEQ multiplex PCR assay. Processing in the source paper ran as follows. A statistical classification framework was developed to diagnose cytomegalovirus status using the catalog of TCR beta chain sequences. TCRdb stores this immuneACCESS table with in-frame sequences only. Part of the clones is absent; in the studies checked, under half of the shortfall reflects unresolved V genes, and no reason is known for the rest. V, J and clone size are taken as reported in that table, and D and trimming were inferred from the DNA itself. The sample data list 230,000 or so clones, and about 86% of these were observed just once. The top ten clonotypes cover approximately 2.9% of the sample. The clonotype originates from a woman aged 18-30 years in good health and CMV-seronegative. Material for sequencing was PBMCs.

The CDR3 is CASSLRGGSYNEQFF. The nucleotides read TGTGCCAGCAGCTTGCGGGGGGGGTCCTACAATGAGCAGTTCTTC. The sequence links TRBV5-6 to TRBJ2-1; a stretch of 8 junction bases matches TRBD2. The CDR3 goes from the cysteine to the phenylalanine over 15 residues. Just the 45-base CDR3 DNA is kept, in frame starting at base 1. Based on the germline V gene, the CDR1 and CDR2 sequences are SGHDT and YYEEEE. V lost 1 base and J lost 1 base, and the count of bases not matched to a germline gene is 1.